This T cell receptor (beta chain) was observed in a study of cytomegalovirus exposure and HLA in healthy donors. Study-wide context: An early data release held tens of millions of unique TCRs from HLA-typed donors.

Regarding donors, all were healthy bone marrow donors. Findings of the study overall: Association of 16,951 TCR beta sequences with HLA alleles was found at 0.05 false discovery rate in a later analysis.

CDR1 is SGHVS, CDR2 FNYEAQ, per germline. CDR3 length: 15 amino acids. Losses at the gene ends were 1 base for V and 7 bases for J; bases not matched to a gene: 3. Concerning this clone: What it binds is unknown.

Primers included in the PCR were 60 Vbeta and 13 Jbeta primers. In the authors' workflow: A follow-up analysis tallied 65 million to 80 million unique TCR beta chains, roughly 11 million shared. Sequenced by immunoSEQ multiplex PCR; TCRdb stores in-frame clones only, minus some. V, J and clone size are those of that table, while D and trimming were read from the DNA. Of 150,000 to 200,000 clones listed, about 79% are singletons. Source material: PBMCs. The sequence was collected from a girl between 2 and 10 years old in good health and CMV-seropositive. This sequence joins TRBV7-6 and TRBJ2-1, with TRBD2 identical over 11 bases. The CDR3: CASSLVAGGLNEQFF. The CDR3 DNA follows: TGTGCCAGCAGCTTAGTAGCGGGGGGGTTGAATGAGCAGTTCTTC.